Presented here are 2 T cell receptor beta chains from one specimen sequenced in a study of beta chain features in type 1 diabetes. Notes on the study in general: Across all four CD4+ subsets, people with type 1 diabetes showed modestly shorter TCRB CDR3s.

These receptors have no identified antigens. TCRB transcripts that were expressed got sequenced, as all of the isolated RNA had been reverse transcribed. TCRdb's table, derived via immunoSEQ multiplex PCR, lists solely in-frame clones and lacks some. The sample lists 680,000 or so clones, 10% to 15% occurring once. Material: naive CD4+ T cells from blood. These receptors were obtained from a man aged 18 to 30 with type 1 diabetes.

This clone was observed a few times. This chain joins TRBV5-4 and TRBJ1-1; no definite D call. V was shortened by 0 bases and J by 4 bases, with 13 bases between the two germline ends. This CDR3 spans 15 amino acids. Germline V gene lookup returns CDR1 SGHNT and CDR2 YYREEE (reference sequence). The CDR3: CASSLGNSGFTEAFF. CDR3 in DNA: TGTGCCAGCAGCTTGGGTAATTCTGGGTTCACTGAAGCTTTCTTT.

There are a few counts of this clone. The V gene is TRBV6-6, the J gene TRBJ2-1; no reliable D call. V was trimmed by 4 bases and J by 13 bases, leaving 17 bases between them. This CDR3 has 13 residues. Germline-derived CDR1 and CDR2 are MNHNY and SVGAGI (reference sequence). The CDR3 bases are TGTGCCAGCAGTTTGGGCCAGACGACGGAACAGTTCTTC. Its translation is CASSLGQTTEQFF.